This TCR beta chain was identified in a study of blood T cell repertoires in COVID-19. Study at large: From T cells, B-cell-depleted T cells, or PBMCs came the material, which was cDNA or gDNA.

The CDR3 runs 16 residues. The V gene lost 5 bases and the J gene lost 0 bases, with 17 bases spanning the gap. Germline-derived CDR1 and CDR2 are SEHNR and FQNEAQ (reference sequence). Repertoires were generated with immunoSEQ multiplex PCR, while TCRdb's copy carries only in-frame clones and drops some. The top ten hold roughly 27% of the sample, which has about 230,000 clones, 80% to 85% seen once. The J gene is TRBJ2-7, the V gene TRBV7-9; TRBD2 is a possible D gene (6 bases). Source material: peripheral blood. This sequence was found in a man in his forties or fifties with acute or convalescent COVID-19. CDR3 region: CASSPRRVAASYEQYF. The CDR3 bases are TGTGCCAGCAGCCCGAGAAGGGTAGCGGCCTCCTACGAGCAGTACTTC.